The 30 T cell receptor beta chains listed next were all sequenced from one sample in a study of control samples from healthy donors and cancer patients. Profiled with immunoSEQ multiplex PCR; TCRdb holds only in-frame clones, not every one. The table shows roughly 140,000 clones, with around nine tenths occurring only once. The specimen was blood. These receptors were obtained from a man aged 30-40 years in good health.

A single count supports this clone. Here the CDR3 reads CASSYTGRISYEQYF. CDR3 DNA: TGTGCCAGCAGTTACACCGGACGGATCTCCTACGAGCAGTACTTC. This chain connects TRBV6-2 or TRBV6-3 to TRBJ2-7, with D unresolved. CDR1 and CDR2 (germline): MNHEY, SVGEGT. V lost 2 bases and J 0 bases, leaving 11 bases between the germline ends. This CDR3 region has 15 residues.

This chain joins TRBV12-3 or TRBV12-4 and TRBJ1-1; the D gene is possibly TRBD1 (5 bases). V lost 3 bases, J lost 1 base, and 6 bases lay in between. This CDR3 region has 13 residues. The CDR3 loop is CASSFQGNTEAFF. CDR3 DNA: TGTGCCAGCAGTTTTCAGGGGAACACTGAAGCTTTCTTT.

The sample holds one count of this clone. This chain links TRBV7-3 with TRBJ2-7, with 8 bases identical to TRBD1. The CDR3 is 13 residues long. V shed 4 bases, J shed 6 bases, and the junction held 5 bases outside the gene matches. From germline, CDR1 is SGHTA and CDR2 FQGTGA. CDR3 amino acids: CASSSWTGSEQYF. DNA for the CDR3: TGTGCCAGCAGCTCCTGGACAGGGAGCGAGCAGTACTTC.

The rearrangement links TRBV24-1 to TRBJ2-2; D is unresolved. The CDR3 has 15 residues. V was clipped by 0 bases and J by 6 bases, with 10 bases between them. Per germline, CDR1 KGHDR and CDR2 SFDVKD. CDR3 amino acids: CATSDLQTLPGELFF. As DNA, the CDR3 is TGTGCCACCAGTGATTTGCAGACTCTCCCCGGGGAGCTGTTTTTT.

The sample holds a few counts of this clone. The chain is built from TRBV5-6 and TRBJ1-1; 12 bases are a match to TRBD1. The CDR3 contains 15 residues. Trimming took 7 bases from V and 3 from J; bases not matched to a gene: 7. CDR1 is SGHDT and CDR2 is YYEEEE in the germline V gene. CDR3 nucleotide sequence: TGTGCCAGCGCGGGGGACAGGGGGCGCGACACTGAAGCTTTCTTT. Amino acid sequence: CASAGDRGRDTEAFF.

On this clone: Other DNA variants within this sample encode the same CDR3. V gene TRBV6-4 combines with J gene TRBJ2-3; D perhaps matches TRBD2 (5 bases). CDR3 length: 14 amino acids. CDR1 MRHNA and CDR2 SNTAGT come from the germline V gene. V lost 4 bases and J lost 3, with 11 bases in between. The CDR3: CASSASGGTDTQYF. The CDR3 bases are TGTGCCAGCAGTGCGAGTGGCGGGACAGATACGCAGTATTTT.

The CDR3 loop is CASSPLAGVIEQFF. The CDR3 DNA follows: TGTGCCAGCAGCCCACTAGCGGGGGTTATTGAGCAGTTCTTC. V and J are TRBV3-1 (or the pseudogene TRBV3-2) and TRBJ2-1, with 11 nucleotides matching TRBD2. V was pared by 4 bases and J by 9 bases, with 5 bases of the junction left unmatched. There are 14 residues in the CDR3. CDR1 is LGHDT and CDR2 is YNNKEL in the germline V gene (reference sequence).

The chain joins TRBV6-5 to TRBJ2-7; tentative D call: TRBD1 (6 bases). The CDR3 has 13 amino acids. Germline CDR1 reads MNHEY; CDR2 reads SVGAGI. The V end was cut by 6 bases, the J end by 3 bases, with 12 bases between. The CDR3 spells CASSRQVNYEQYF. CDR3 DNA: TGTGCCAGCAGCAGACAGGTGAACTACGAGCAGTACTTC.

This clone was seen a single time. The V and J genes are TRBV27 and TRBJ1-2, with D perhaps TRBD1 (5 bases). The V and J ends lost 2 bases and 4 bases respectively, with 14 bases between them. CDR3 length equals 15 residues. The V gene's germline CDR1 is MNHEY and CDR2 SMNVEV (reference sequence). CDR3 in amino acids: CASSLGRGEVYGYTF. CDR3 DNA sequence: TGTGCCAGCAGTTTAGGGAGGGGAGAGGTCTATGGCTACACCTTC.

This clone was detected ten times or more. The genes are TRBV6-1 and TRBJ2-2, with TRBD1 as a possible D gene (5 bases). The CDR3 extends over 15 amino acids. The germline V and J ends were trimmed by 3 bases and 3 bases, with 11 bases remaining between them. CDR1 is MNHNS, CDR2 SASEGT, per germline. The CDR3 is CASSDVGQDTGELFF. The CDR3, as DNA: TGTGCCAGCAGTGATGTCGGACAAGACACCGGGGAGCTGTTTTTT.

The chain couples TRBV19 to TRBJ1-1; 8 nucleotides agree with TRBD1. With 4 bases clipped from V and 8 bases from J, the junction kept 3 bases outside the gene matches. Germline V gene lookup returns CDR1 LNHDA and CDR2 SQIVND (reference sequence). The CDR3 is 12 amino acids. In DNA form, the CDR3 reads TGTGCCAGTAGTACATGGACAGGGGAAGCTTTCTTT. Its protein product is CASSTWTGEAFF.

The V gene is TRBV19, the J gene TRBJ2-4; 7 bases are a match to TRBD1. CDR1 LNHDA and CDR2 SQIVND come from the germline V gene (reference sequence). This CDR3 contains 13 residues. V trimming: 4 bases; J trimming: 7 bases; junction bases outside the gene matches: 4. As DNA, the CDR3 is TGTGCCAGTAGTACCCAACAGGGGAACATTCAGTACTTC. This gives the protein CASSTQQGNIQYF.

The chain uses TRBV18 and TRBJ2-7; 8 bases fit TRBD1. V shed 1 base, J shed 0 bases, and the junction held 5 bases outside the gene matches. The CDR3 extends over 16 amino acids. The germline CDR1 and CDR2 sequences are KGHSH and LQKENI. The CDR3 DNA sequence: TGTGCCAGCTCACCACGAGGACAGGGCTACTCCTACGAGCAGTACTTC. It encodes CASSPRGQGYSYEQYF.

The rearrangement links TRBV6-5 to TRBJ2-6; D gene unclear. The CDR3 is 12 residues long. The germline V gene has CDR1 MNHEY and CDR2 SVGAGI. The ends were cut back, 2 bases at V and 4 bases at J, with 0 bases in the middle. The CDR3 spells CASSYGANVLTF. Here the CDR3 DNA reads TGTGCCAGCAGTTACGGGGCCAACGTCCTGACTTTC.

The rearrangement joins TRBV3-1 (or the pseudogene TRBV3-2) to TRBJ2-5, with TRBD2 identical over 13 bases. The germline gives CDR1 LGHDT, CDR2 YNNKEL (reference sequence). The CDR3 has 17 amino acids. V lost 0 bases and J lost 5; bases outside the gene matches: 6. The CDR3 spells CASSQDPGTSGTETQYF. The DNA of the CDR3 is TGTGCCAGCAGCCAAGACCCAGGGACTAGCGGGACGGAGACCCAGTACTTC.

As concerns this clone: A read error may account for a junction end that differs from germline. The J gene is TRBJ2-3, the V gene TRBV7-7, with a weak D call TRBD2 (6 bases). Per the germline V gene, CDR1 is SSHAT and CDR2 is FNYEAQ (reference sequence). This CDR3 contains 17 residues. The CDR3 protein is CASSFWVAATSTDTQYF. CDR3 in DNA: TGTGCTAGCAGCTTTTGGGTAGCGGCCACTAGCACAGATACGCAGTATTTT.

CDR3 amino acids: CASSMLADPNYEQYF. The DNA for the CDR3 is TGTGCCAGTAGTATGCTAGCGGACCCTAACTACGAGCAGTACTTC. The genes are TRBV19 and TRBJ2-7; 7 positions agree with TRBD2. Trimming removed 3 bases from V and 3 bases from J; junction bases left unmatched: 8. The CDR3 runs 15 residues. The germline V gene encodes CDR1 LNHDA and CDR2 SQIVND (reference sequence).

The chain joins TRBV3-1 (or the pseudogene TRBV3-2) to TRBJ1-4, with TRBD1 as a possible D gene (5 bases). From germline, CDR1 is LGHDT and CDR2 YNNKEL (reference sequence). V was clipped by 2 bases and J by 10 bases, with 11 bases between them. This CDR3 has 13 residues. CDR3 sequence: CASSQPGIRKLFF. The CDR3 DNA follows: TGTGCCAGCAGCCAACCAGGGATCCGAAAACTGTTTTTT.

The chain employs TRBV5-1 and TRBJ2-1, with 12 bases matching TRBD2. The CDR3 runs to 16 residues. Germline V CDR1 and CDR2: SGHRS, YFSETQ. Losses at the gene ends were 4 bases for V and 8 bases for J; bases not matched to a gene: 10. The CDR3 is CASSPFLAGGRDEQFF. CDR3 DNA: TGCGCCAGCAGCCCCTTCCTAGCGGGGGGGCGGGATGAGCAGTTCTTC.

V is TRBV11-2 and J is TRBJ2-5, with D possibly being TRBD1 (6 bases). Germline lookup yields CDR1 SGHAT and CDR2 FQNNGV. Trimming removed 4 bases at V and 3 bases at J, with 12 bases between. The length of the CDR3 is 14 residues. CDR3 amino acids: CASSWTAPKETQYF. CDR3 DNA sequence: TGTGCCAGCAGCTGGACAGCTCCAAAAGAGACCCAGTACTTC.

CDR3 region: CSSRGLYQETQYF. The CDR3 bases are TGCAGCTCCAGGGGGCTGTACCAAGAGACCCAGTACTTC. This sequence joins TRBV29-1 and TRBJ2-5; 8 positions agree with TRBD1. CDR1 SQVTM and CDR2 ANQGSEA come from the germline V gene. V was pared by 8 bases and J by 0 bases, with 5 bases of the junction left unmatched. The CDR3 is 13 amino acids.

This clone was picked up one time. V and J are TRBV5-6 and TRBJ2-7; 8 bases align to TRBD1. This CDR3 has 17 residues. CDR1 is SGHDT and CDR2 is YYEEEE in the germline V gene. With V trimmed by 2 bases and J by 2 bases, 12 bases remained unmatched. For the CDR3, the DNA is TGTGCCAGCAGCTTCATCCCATCAGGGGGCCATACCTACGAGCAGTACTTC. It codes for CASSFIPSGGHTYEQYF.

This clone was seen just once. This CDR3 is CASSSDSDGRLLHF. The CDR3, as DNA: TGTGCCAGCAGCTCGGACTCCGATGGGAGGCTCCTCCACTTT. The chain carries TRBV7-2 and TRBJ1-6; D not resolved. The V end was cut by 4 bases, the J end by 15 bases, with 19 bases between. Per germline, CDR1 SGHTA and CDR2 FQGNSA. The CDR3 is made up of 14 amino acids. The full variable domain, in which reference TRBV7-2 and TRBJ1-6 provide the parts outside the CDR3, is GAGVSQSPSNKVTEKGKDVELRCDPISGHTALYWYRQSLGQGLEFLIYFQGNSAPDKSGLPSDRFSAERTGGSVSTLTIQRTQQEDSAVYLCASSSDSDGRLLHFGNGTRLTVT.

About this clone: The sample holds other DNA sequences that translate to the same CDR3. The chain joins TRBV18 to TRBJ2-1; no clear D. Germline CDR1 is KGHSH and CDR2 is LQKENI. The length of the CDR3 is 13 residues. Trimming left V 3 bases short and J 5 bases short, with 8 bases between. CDR3 sequence (DNA): TGTGCCAGCTCACCCCTTGGGGACAATGAGCAGTTCTTC. It specifies CASSPLGDNEQFF.

Worth noting for this clone: Mismatch with germline at one junction end may stem from a read error. The chain employs TRBV7-7 and TRBJ2-2, with TRBD2 matching over 7 bases. Germline-derived CDR1 and CDR2 are SSHAT and FNYEAQ (reference sequence). The CDR3 consists of 18 residues. CDR3: CASSPGRGEGRLTGELFF. In DNA form, the CDR3 reads TGTGCTAGCAGCCCCGGCCGGGGGGAGGGCCGTTTGACCGGGGAGCTGTTTTTT.

This chain uses TRBV5-1 with TRBJ2-7; 11 bases match TRBD2. Unmatched junction bases numbered 15, after V lost 4 bases and J lost 3 bases. CDR1 and CDR2 (germline): SGHRS, YFSETQ. There are 18 residues in the CDR3. DNA for the CDR3: TGCGCCAGCAGCCGCGACACATTAGCGGGAGGGCCTTTCTACGAGCAGTACTTC. It codes for CASSRDTLAGGPFYEQYF. The full variable domain, rest sourced from reference TRBV5-1 and TRBJ2-7, is KAGVTQTPRYLIKTRGQQVTLSCSPISGHRSVSWYQQTPGQGLQFLFEYFSETQRNKGNFPGRFSGRQFSNSRSEMNVSTLELGDSALYLCASSRDTLAGGPFYEQYFGPGTRLTVT.

This chain links TRBV7-3 with TRBJ2-1, with 10 bases identical to TRBD2. Germline trimming cut 4 bases from V and 4 bases from J; bases unmatched to any gene: 4. The CDR3 runs 15 residues. Germline V gives CDR1 SGHTA, CDR2 FQGTGA. The CDR3 DNA sequence: TGTGCCAGCAGCTGGACTAGCGGACCTTACAATGAGCAGTTCTTC. Translating it yields CASSWTSGPYNEQFF.

This chain links TRBV3-1 (or the pseudogene TRBV3-2) with TRBJ2-1; D is perhaps TRBD2 (6 bases). Germline CDR1 and CDR2: LGHDT and YNNKEL (reference sequence). This CDR3 has 16 amino acids. V shed 5 bases and J shed 0 bases, with 14 bases lying between them. The CDR3 DNA follows: TGTGCCAGCAGCTATGTAGCGGAGAGCTCCTACAATGAGCAGTTCTTC. Translated: CASSYVAESSYNEQFF.

V and J are TRBV18 and TRBJ2-1, with D perhaps given as TRBD1 or TRBD2 (5 bases each). The germline CDR1 and CDR2 sequences are KGHSH and LQKENI. The germline V and J ends were trimmed by 3 bases and 1 base, with 10 bases remaining between them. The length of the CDR3 is 15 residues. CDR3: CASSPGTLSYNEQFF. The CDR3 DNA follows: TGTGCCAGCTCACCCGGGACGTTGTCCTACAATGAGCAGTTCTTC.

The gene calls are TRBV7-9 and TRBJ1-1, with D uncertain. The CDR3 is 13 residues long. Deletions cut 1 base from V and 0 bases from J, with 3 bases between. Per germline, CDR1 SEHNR and CDR2 FQNEAQ (reference sequence). CDR3 sequence: CASSLGMNTEAFF. The DNA for the CDR3 is TGTGCCAGCAGCTTAGGGATGAACACTGAAGCTTTCTTT.